Included here is one TCR beta chain sequence, with context. These data originate in a study of T cell responses to AZD1222 COVID-19 vaccine. Profiling relied on immunoSEQ multiplex PCR, and the TCRdb table lists in-frame clones only, not all of them. The sample records some 140,000 clones, roughly 93% being singletons. Losses at the gene ends were 5 bases for V and 1 base for J; bases not matched to a gene: 14. The CDR3 covers 18 residues. Germline CDR1 and CDR2: SGHVS and FQNEAQ. The V call is TRBV7-8, the J call TRBJ2-5, with 9 bases fitting TRBD2. This clonotype was obtained from an adult who received the AZD1222 COVID-19 vaccine. The sequenced sample was peripheral blood, obtained 28 days after the second AZD1222 dose. Here the CDR3 DNA reads TGTGCCAGCAGCGCCCACTCCCGGGTAGCGGGAGCCCAAGAGACCCAGTACTTC. Translation gives CASSAHSRVAGAQETQYF.